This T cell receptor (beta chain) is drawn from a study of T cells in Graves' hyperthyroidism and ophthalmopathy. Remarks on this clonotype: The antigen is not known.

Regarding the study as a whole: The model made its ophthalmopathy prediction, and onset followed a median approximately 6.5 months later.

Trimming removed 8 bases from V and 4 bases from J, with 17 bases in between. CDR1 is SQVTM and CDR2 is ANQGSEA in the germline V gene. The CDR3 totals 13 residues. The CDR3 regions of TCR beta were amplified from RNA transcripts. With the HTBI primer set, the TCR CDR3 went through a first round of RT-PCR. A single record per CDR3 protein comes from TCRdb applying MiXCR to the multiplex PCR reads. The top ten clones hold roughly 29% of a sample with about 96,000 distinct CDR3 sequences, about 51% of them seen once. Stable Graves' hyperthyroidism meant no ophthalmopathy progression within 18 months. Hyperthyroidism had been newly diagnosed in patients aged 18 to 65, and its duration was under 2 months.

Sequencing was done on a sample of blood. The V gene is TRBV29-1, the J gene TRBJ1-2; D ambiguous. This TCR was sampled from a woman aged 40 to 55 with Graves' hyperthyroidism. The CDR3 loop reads CSQDSDGSYGYTF. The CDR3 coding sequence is TGCAGCCAAGACTCAGACGGGTCCTATGGCTACACCTTC.